This TCR beta chain emerged from a study of regulatory dendritic cells for organ transplantation. This table comes from immunoSEQ multiplex PCR, and its TCRdb copy is limited to in-frame clones, with some not included. This table holds 4,000 to 5,000 clones, around 64% found once. By sample fraction, this clone is medium-sized. Its specificity is not known. The CDR3 extends over 15 amino acids. Germline-derived CDR1 and CDR2 are MGHRA and YSYEKL. Trimming stripped 4 bases from V and 0 bases from J, with 10 bases between. Sorted T cells were CFSE-labeled and cultured approximately five days with allogeneic regulatory or mature dendritic cells at 1:10.

The source is a human donor in good health. Sample: memory CD8+ T cells from blood cultured with regulatory dendritic cells. Subset given: CD45RO+ memory T cells. The chain employs TRBV4-1 and TRBJ1-3; no firm D call. CDR3: CASSPNPSSGNTIYF. For the CDR3, the DNA is TGCGCCAGCAGCCCTAATCCAAGCTCTGGAAACACCATATATTTT.